Included here is one T cell receptor beta chain sequence, with context. Other nucleotide sequences from this sample produce the same CDR3. This specimen belongs to a study of blood T cell repertoires in COVID-19. Study details: PBMCs, B-cell-depleted T cells, or T cells were the source of the cDNA or gDNA that made up the material.

TCRdb's table, derived via immunoSEQ multiplex PCR, lists solely in-frame clones and lacks some. Found here are around 60,000 clones, approximately 88% of them singletons; the top ten hold roughly 4%. This clonotype was sampled from a man over 45 with active COVID-19. Sequencing was performed on peripheral blood.

This chain's CDR3 is CASSPPGSNTEAFF. The CDR3, as DNA: TGTGCCAGCAGCCCCCCGGGGTCGAACACTGAAGCTTTCTTT. The chain carries TRBV28 and TRBJ1-1; no clear D gene. Trimming cost V 6 bases and J 1 base, with 12 bases left between them. The CDR3 length is 14 residues. CDR1 is MDHEN and CDR2 is SYDVKM in the germline V gene.